This is a list of T cell receptor beta chains from one sample in a study of human T cells and chemical hapten exposure. One entry per CDR3 protein results from TCRdb running MiXCR on the RACE reads. This table has under 200,000 distinct CDR3 sequences, about 14% appearing once. The material was whole blood, obtained in connection with sensitization to the hapten diphenylcyclopropenone (DPC). The receptors originated from a woman aged 25 to 39 with alopecia areata. Some clones in this sample may be carry-over from other donors' samples. Both conserved end residues are part of each CDR3. Each record gives: D gene, clone size, J gene, V gene, CDR3 length, CDR3 protein, CDR3 DNA. The D gene is left open where the match is weak. A row's size may be missing; if present it is once, few, many or a size class.

. . TRBJ1-5 TRBV6-1 12 CASSEVRQPQHF TGTGCCAGCAGTGAAGTGAGACAGCCCCAGCATTTT
TRBD1 few TRBJ2-2 TRBV10-3 14 CAIRGDRLTGELFF TGTGCCATCAGAGGGGACAGGCTCACCGGGGAGCTGTTTTTT
. . TRBJ2-7 TRBV29-1 14 CSVEGTPGSFEQYF TGCAGCGTTGAGGGGACCCCTGGGAGCTTCGAGCAGTACTTC
TRBD1 . TRBJ2-7 TRBV27 13 CATTTGNYGEQYF TGTGCCACCACGACAGGGAACTATGGGGAGCAGTACTTC
. few TRBJ2-7 TRBV6-1 13 CASSEGLAREQYF TGTGCCAGCAGTGAAGGGCTAGCGAGGGAGCAGTACTTC
. . TRBJ2-5 TRBV29-1 13 CSVGKVLQETQYF TGCAGCGTTGGCAAGGTTCTCCAAGAGACCCAGTACTTC
. few TRBJ1-2 TRBV18 15 CASSPTRDGRYGYTF TGTGCCAGCTCACCAACGCGGGACGGTAGATATGGCTACACCTTC
. . TRBJ1-2 TRBV19 12 CASMQGVYGYTF TGTGCCAGTATGCAGGGAGTCTATGGCTACACCTTC
. . TRBJ1-4 TRBV14 18 CASSQRALDPTRGEKLFF TGTGCCAGCAGCCAAAGAGCCTTAGACCCGACGAGGGGTGAAAAACTGTTTTTT
. . TRBJ2-1 TRBV7-3 14 CASSLTRGNNEQFF TGTGCCAGCAGCTTAACACGAGGGAACAATGAGCAGTTCTTC
TRBD2 . TRBJ2-3 TRBV2 16 CASTPLSGESTDTQYF TGTGCCAGCACCCCCCTAAGCGGGGAAAGCACAGATACGCAGTATTTT
TRBD1 few TRBJ2-1 TRBV11-2 16 CASSTPKGATYNEQFF TGTGCCAGCAGCACGCCTAAGGGGGCGACCTACAATGAGCAGTTCTTC
. few TRBJ1-1 TRBV30 13 CAWSSGVNTEAFF TGTGCCTGGAGTTCAGGGGTGAACACTGAAGCTTTCTTT
TRBD1 . TRBJ1-5 TRBV28 17 CASSLDRWGDSNQPQHF TGTGCCAGCAGTTTGGACAGGTGGGGCGATAGCAATCAGCCCCAGCATTTT
. many TRBJ1-5 TRBV6-6 15 CASTKIGGGNQPQHF TGTGCCAGCACAAAAATCGGGGGTGGTAATCAGCCCCAGCATTTT
. . TRBJ2-7 TRBV20-1 14 CSARDRERGYEQYF TGCAGTGCTAGAGATCGGGAAAGGGGCTACGAGCAGTACTTC
. few TRBJ1-5 TRBV29-1 19 CSVVVGVGTRRYSNQPQHF TGCAGCGTTGTTGTGGGTGTCGGTACGAGGAGATATAGCAATCAGCCCCAGCATTTT
. few TRBJ2-7 TRBV6-2/TRBV6-3 11 CATDRGGEQYF TGTGCCACCGACAGAGGAGGGGAGCAGTACTTC
. . TRBJ1-5 TRBV5-1 15 CASSPGGGVNQPQHF TGCGCCAGCAGCCCGGGAGGGGGGGTGAATCAGCCCCAGCATTTT
. . TRBJ2-3 TRBV20-1 14 CSAPKAGRTDTQYF TGCAGTGCTCCCAAGGCGGGACGCACAGATACGCAGTATTTT
. . TRBJ2-2 TRBV7-2 14 CASSLGGKTGELFF TGTGCCAGCAGCTTAGGCGGGAAAACCGGGGAGCTGTTTTTT
. . TRBJ2-5 TRBV7-3 15 CASSLAGGGQETQYF TGTGCCAGCAGCTTAGCCGGGGGAGGCCAAGAGACCCAGTACTTC
. . TRBJ2-6 TRBV6-2/TRBV6-3 15 CASRTAGSGANVLTF TGTGCCAGCCGCACGGCGGGTTCTGGGGCCAACGTCCTGACTTTC
TRBD2 . TRBJ2-7 TRBV29-1 12 CSVVTSSTEQYF TGCAGCGTTGTGACTAGCTCGACCGAGCAGTACTTC
TRBD1 . TRBJ2-3 TRBV5-1 16 CASSRGQGTSTDTQYF TGCGCCAGCAGCCGAGGACAGGGGACGAGCACAGATACGCAGTATTTT
TRBD1 . TRBJ1-4 TRBV27 14 CASSLQGAPEKLFF TGTGCCAGCAGTTTACAGGGGGCGCCGGAAAAACTGTTTTTT
. few TRBJ2-3 TRBV27 14 CASSLARDTDTQYF TGTGCCAGCAGTTTAGCTCGAGACACAGATACGCAGTATTTT
. few TRBJ2-3 TRBV28 16 CASKGSSSLSTDTQYF TGTGCCAGCAAAGGCTCCTCCTCTTTAAGCACAGATACGCAGTATTTT
TRBD2 . TRBJ2-1 TRBV18 18 CASSQTLTSGSSYNEQFF TGTGCCAGCTCCCAAACGCTCACTAGCGGGAGCTCCTACAATGAGCAGTTCTTC
. . TRBJ1-1 TRBV6-2/TRBV6-3 15 CVSSPMDGRRAEAFF TGTGTCAGCAGCCCCATGGACGGACGGAGGGCTGAAGCTTTCTTT
TRBD1 few TRBJ2-3 TRBV12-3/TRBV12-4 14 CASSWDSTTDTQYF TGTGCCAGCAGTTGGGACAGCACCACAGATACGCAGTATTTT
. few TRBJ2-7 TRBV20-1 13 CSARAPSSYEQYF TGCAGTGCTAGGGCACCCAGCTCCTACGAGCAGTACTTC
TRBD2 many TRBJ2-5 TRBV6-5 16 CASSYSLAGSQETQYF TGTGCCAGCAGTTACTCGCTAGCGGGATCCCAAGAGACCCAGTACTTC
. . TRBJ2-7 TRBV7-2 13 CASSRGPQETQYF TGTGCCAGCAGCCGGGGACCCCAAGAAACGCAGTACTTC
. few TRBJ2-5 TRBV6-2/TRBV6-3 14 CASVKDSFQETQYF TGTGCCAGCGTAAAGGACAGCTTCCAAGAGACCCAGTACTTC
. . TRBJ2-5 TRBV18 15 CASSAGSQYQETQYF TGTGCCAGCTCAGCCGGGAGTCAATACCAAGAGACCCAGTACTTC
. few TRBJ2-7 TRBV11-1 15 CASSLAAVGSYEQYF TGTGCCAGCAGCTTAGCTGCAGTGGGCTCCTACGAGCAGTACTTC
. . TRBJ1-2 TRBV29-1 14 CSVEDPPPNYGYTF TGCAGCGTTGAGGACCCCCCTCCTAACTATGGCTACACCTTC
. . TRBJ2-1 TRBV30 13 CAWSVGTYNEQFF TGTGCCTGGAGTGTAGGCACCTACAATGAGCAGTTCTTC